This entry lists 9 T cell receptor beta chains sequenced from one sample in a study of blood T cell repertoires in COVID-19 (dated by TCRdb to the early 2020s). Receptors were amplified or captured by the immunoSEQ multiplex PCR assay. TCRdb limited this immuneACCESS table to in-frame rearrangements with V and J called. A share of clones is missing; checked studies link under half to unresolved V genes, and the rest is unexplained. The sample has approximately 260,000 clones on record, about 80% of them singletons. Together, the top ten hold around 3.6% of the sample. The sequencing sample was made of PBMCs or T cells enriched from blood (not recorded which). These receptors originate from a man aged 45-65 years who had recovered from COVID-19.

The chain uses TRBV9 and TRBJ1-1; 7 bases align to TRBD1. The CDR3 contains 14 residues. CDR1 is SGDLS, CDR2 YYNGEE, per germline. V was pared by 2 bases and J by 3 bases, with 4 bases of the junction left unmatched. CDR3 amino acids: CASSVATGYTEAFF. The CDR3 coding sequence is TGTGCCAGCAGCGTTGCGACAGGGTACACTGAAGCTTTCTTT.

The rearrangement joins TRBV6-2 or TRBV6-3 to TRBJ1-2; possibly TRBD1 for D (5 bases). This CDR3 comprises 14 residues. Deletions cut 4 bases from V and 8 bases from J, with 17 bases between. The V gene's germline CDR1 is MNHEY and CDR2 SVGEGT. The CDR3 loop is CASSFRGSGRGYTF. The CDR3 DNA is TGTGCCAGCAGTTTCCGGGGGAGCGGCCGCGGCTACACCTTC.

The CDR3 region has the DNA TGTGCCAGCTCCCCTCTGGGGATGCGGCTAGCGGGGGTATACACCGGCACAGATACGCAGTATTTT. Residues: CASSPLGMRLAGVYTGTDTQYF. The V gene is TRBV7-3, the J gene TRBJ2-3, with 10 nucleotides matching TRBD2. The V segment lost 8 bases and the J segment 1 base; nucleotides outside the gene matches: 27. This CDR3 spans 22 amino acids. Germline V gene lookup returns CDR1 SGHTA and CDR2 FQGTGA.

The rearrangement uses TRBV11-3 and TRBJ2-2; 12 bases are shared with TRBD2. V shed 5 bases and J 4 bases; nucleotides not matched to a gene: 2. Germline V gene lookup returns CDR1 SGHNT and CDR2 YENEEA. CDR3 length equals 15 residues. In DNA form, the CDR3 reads TGTGCCAGCAGCACGGGACTAGCGGGCACCGGGGAGCTGTTTTTT. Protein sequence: CASSTGLAGTGELFF.

CDR3 DNA: TGTGCCAGCAGCTTAGCGGGAGGGCCAAGGGATGAGCAGTTCTTC. The encoded protein is CASSLAGGPRDEQFF. This rearrangement joins TRBV7-9 to TRBJ2-1, with TRBD2 identical over 7 bases. After removal of 0 bases from V and 8 bases from J, the junction contained 7 bases not matched to a gene. This CDR3 is built from 15 residues. Germline CDR1 and CDR2: SEHNR and FQNEAQ (reference sequence).

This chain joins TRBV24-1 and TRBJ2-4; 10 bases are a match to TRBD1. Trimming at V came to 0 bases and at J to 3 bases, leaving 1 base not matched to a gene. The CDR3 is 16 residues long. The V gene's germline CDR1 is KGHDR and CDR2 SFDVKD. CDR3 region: CATSDLGTGVKNIQYF. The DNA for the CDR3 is TGTGCCACCAGTGATTTGGGGACAGGGGTCAAAAACATTCAGTACTTC.

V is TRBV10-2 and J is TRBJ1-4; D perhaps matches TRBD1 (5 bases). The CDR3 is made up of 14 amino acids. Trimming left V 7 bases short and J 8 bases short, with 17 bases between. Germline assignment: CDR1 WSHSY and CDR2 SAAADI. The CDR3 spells CASMGRGFGEKLFF. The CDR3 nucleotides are TGCGCCAGCATGGGGAGGGGCTTCGGAGAAAAACTGTTTTTT.

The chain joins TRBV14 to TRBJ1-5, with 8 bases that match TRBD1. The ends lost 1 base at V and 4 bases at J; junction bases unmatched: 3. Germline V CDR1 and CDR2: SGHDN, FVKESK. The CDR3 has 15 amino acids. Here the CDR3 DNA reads TGTGCCAGCAGCCAAGGTGGGACAGGTAATCAGCCCCAGCATTTT. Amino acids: CASSQGGTGNQPQHF.

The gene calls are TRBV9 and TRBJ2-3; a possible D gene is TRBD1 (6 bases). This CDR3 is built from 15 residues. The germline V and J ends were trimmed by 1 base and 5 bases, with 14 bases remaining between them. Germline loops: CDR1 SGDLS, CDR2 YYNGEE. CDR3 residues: CASSVWAGDGDTQYF. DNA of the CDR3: TGTGCCAGCAGCGTATGGGCAGGGGACGGAGATACGCAGTATTTT.